This T cell receptor (beta chain) was profiled in a study of T cell responses to AZD1222 COVID-19 vaccine. Study-level points and caveats: Spike-specific TCR breadth and depth went up after people got two AZD1222 doses. Seropositive status at baseline applied to only 5 or 6 AZD1222 recipients.

Data came from immunoSEQ multiplex PCR; TCRdb stores just in-frame clones and leaves some out. The sample contains some 170,000 clones, approximately 89% of which appear only once. As for this clone: Antigen specificity is unknown.

Pooling of second doses given at about 4 or about 12 weeks was done. Germline V lookup: CDR1 LGHDT, CDR2 YNNKEL (reference sequence). V lost 4 bases to trimming and J lost 3 bases, with 4 bases between them. The CDR3 is made up of 11 amino acids. This sequence was found in an adult who received the AZD1222 COVID-19 vaccine. The V gene is TRBV3-1 (or the pseudogene TRBV3-2), the J gene TRBJ2-7; the D is unclear. The input for sequencing was peripheral blood, taken 28 days after the second AZD1222 dose. CDR3 protein: CASSPFYEQYF. DNA of the CDR3: TGTGCCAGCAGCCCTTTCTACGAGCAGTACTTC.